This T cell receptor (beta chain) emerged from a study of CD8+ T cells in alopecia areata. Study-level results: Higher clonality and more expanded CD8+ clones appeared in lesional than normal scalp.

Comments on this clone: As yet, its antigen is unknown.

This sample's treatment: oral pan-JAK inhibitor, 5-10 mg twice daily. The V gene end was trimmed by 0 bases and the J gene end by 7 bases; junction bases not matched to a gene: 8. The CDR3 loop spans 17 amino acids. Germline V gene data show CDR1 as SGDLS and CDR2 as YYNGEE. It was cDNA, reverse transcribed from extracted RNA, that served as the sequencing template. Profiled with immunoSEQ multiplex PCR; TCRdb holds only in-frame clones, not every one. The data show some 150,000 clones, with 85% to 90% seen just once and over 10% held by the top ten. The rearrangement uses TRBV9 and TRBJ2-2; 11 nucleotides match TRBD2. The material sequenced was CD8+ T cells sorted from blood, taken at week 4, from a patient treated with tofacitinib. The source of this sequence is a human donor with alopecia areata. The CDR3 nucleotides read TGTGCCAGCAGCGTAGAGGGGCTAGCGGGAGGAGGCGGGGAGCTGTTTTTT. Translated, it gives CASSVEGLAGGGGELFF.